This TCR beta chain was captured by sequencing in a study of blood T cells in healthy people across ages. The use of a sample-barcoded 5' primer and a J-beta primer mix characterized a second PCR of roughly 6 to 11 cycles. TCRdb reprocessed the 5' RACE reads via MiXCR and lists one record per CDR3 protein. The sample carries 500,000 to 600,000 distinct CDR3 sequences, about 26% recorded once. This clonotype appeared a few times. Its specificity is unknown. Study conclusions and caveats: The study found more naive CD4+ cells and higher diversity in long-lived than aged donors. What prevented conclusive comparison of naive and antigen-experienced cells was that PBMCs were unsorted.

CDR3 length: 11 amino acids. Trimming took 0 bases from V and 8 from J, leaving 7 bases between them. CDR1 GTSNPN and CDR2 SVGIG come from the germline V gene (reference sequence). The specimen was blood. The sequence was obtained from a woman in her 70s in good health. The V and J genes are TRBV30 and TRBJ1-2; D remains unclear. CDR3 in amino acids: CAWSVSMGYTF. CDR3 coding DNA: TGTGCCTGGAGTGTCTCTATGGGCTACACCTTC.